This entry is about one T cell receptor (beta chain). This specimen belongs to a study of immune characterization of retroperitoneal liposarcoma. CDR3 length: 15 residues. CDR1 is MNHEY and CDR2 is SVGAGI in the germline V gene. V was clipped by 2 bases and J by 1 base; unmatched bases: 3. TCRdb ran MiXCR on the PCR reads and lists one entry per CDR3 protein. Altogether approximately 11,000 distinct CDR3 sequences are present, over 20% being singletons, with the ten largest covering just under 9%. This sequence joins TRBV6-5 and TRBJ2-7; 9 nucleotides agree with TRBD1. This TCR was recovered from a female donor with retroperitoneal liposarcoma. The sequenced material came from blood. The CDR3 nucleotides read TGTGCCAGCAGTTACCGACAGGGGGTTTCCTACGAGCAGTACTTC. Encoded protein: CASSYRQGVSYEQYF.